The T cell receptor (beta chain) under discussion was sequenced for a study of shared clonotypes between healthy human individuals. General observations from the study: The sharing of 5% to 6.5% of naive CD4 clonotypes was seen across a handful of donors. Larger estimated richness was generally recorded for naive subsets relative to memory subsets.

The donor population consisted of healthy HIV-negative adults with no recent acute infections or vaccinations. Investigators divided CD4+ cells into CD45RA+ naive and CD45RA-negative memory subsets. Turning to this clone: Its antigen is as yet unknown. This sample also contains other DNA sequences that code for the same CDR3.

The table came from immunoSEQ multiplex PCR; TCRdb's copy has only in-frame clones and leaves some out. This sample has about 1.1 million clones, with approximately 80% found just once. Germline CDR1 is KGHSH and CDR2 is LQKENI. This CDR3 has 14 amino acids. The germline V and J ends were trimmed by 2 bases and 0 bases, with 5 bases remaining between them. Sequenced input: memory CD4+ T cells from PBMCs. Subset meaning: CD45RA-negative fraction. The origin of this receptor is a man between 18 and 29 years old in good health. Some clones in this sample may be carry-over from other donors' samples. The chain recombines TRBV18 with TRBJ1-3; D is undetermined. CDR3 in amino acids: CASSPGVSGNTIYF. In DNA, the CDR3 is TGTGCCAGCTCACCAGGGGTCTCTGGAAACACCATATATTTT.